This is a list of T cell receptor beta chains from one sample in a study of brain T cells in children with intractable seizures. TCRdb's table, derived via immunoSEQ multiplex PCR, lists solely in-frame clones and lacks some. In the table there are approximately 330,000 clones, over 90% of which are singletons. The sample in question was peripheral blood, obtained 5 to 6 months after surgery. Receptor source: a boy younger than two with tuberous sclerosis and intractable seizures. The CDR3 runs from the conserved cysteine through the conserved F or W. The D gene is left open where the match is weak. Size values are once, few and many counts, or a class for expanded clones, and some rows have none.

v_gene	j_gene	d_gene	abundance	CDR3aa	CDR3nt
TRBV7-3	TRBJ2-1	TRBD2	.	CASSTGLAGYEQFF	TGTGCCAGCAGCACCGGACTAGCGGGATATGAGCAGTTCTTC
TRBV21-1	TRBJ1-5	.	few	CASEQSYGSYSNQPQHF	TGTGCCAGCGAGCAAAGTTACGGTTCCTATAGCAATCAGCCCCAGCATTTT
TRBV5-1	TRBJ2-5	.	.	CASSLLTGGPSETQYF	TGCGCCAGCAGCTTGTTGACGGGGGGCCCCTCTGAGACCCAGTACTTC
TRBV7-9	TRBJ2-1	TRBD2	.	CASSVAGGGSNEQFF	TGTGCCAGCAGCGTAGCGGGAGGCGGATCAAATGAGCAGTTCTTC
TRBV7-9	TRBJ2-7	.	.	CASSRGRYEQYF	TGTGCCAGCAGCCGAGGGAGGTACGAGCAGTACTTC
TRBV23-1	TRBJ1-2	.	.	CASSQSQILSYGYTF	TGCGCCAGCAGTCAATCGCAGATTTTGTCCTATGGCTACACCTTC
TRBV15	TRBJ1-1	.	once	CATSRDGDSSLAFF	TGTGCCACCAGCAGAGACGGGGACTCCTCCCTGGCTTTCTTT
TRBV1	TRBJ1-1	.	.	CTSSQAQGVGTEAFF	TGCACCAGCAGCCAAGCACAGGGGGTAGGTACTGAAGCTTTCTTT
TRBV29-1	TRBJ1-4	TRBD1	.	CSVDPGGNEKLFF	TGCAGCGTTGACCCAGGGGGGAATGAAAAACTGTTTTTT
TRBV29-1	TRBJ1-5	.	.	CSVADSNQPQHF	TGCAGCGTTGCGGATAGCAATCAGCCCCAGCATTTT
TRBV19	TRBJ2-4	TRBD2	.	CASSIPSGGWGIQYF	TGTGCCAGTAGTATCCCTTCGGGGGGTTGGGGCATTCAGTACTTC
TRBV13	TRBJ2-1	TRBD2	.	CASSLGRTSGGTNEQFF	TGTGCCAGCAGCTTAGGCCGGACTAGCGGGGGAACCAATGAGCAGTTCTTC
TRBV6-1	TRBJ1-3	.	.	CASSEVWGNTIYF	TGTGCCAGCAGTGAAGTATGGGGAAACACCATATATTTT
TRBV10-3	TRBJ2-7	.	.	CAISEVRDEQYF	TGTGCCATCAGTGAAGTAAGAGACGAGCAGTACTTC
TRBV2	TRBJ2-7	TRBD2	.	CASKRDSYEQYF	TGTGCCAGCAAGCGGGACTCCTACGAGCAGTACTTC
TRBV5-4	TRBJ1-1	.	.	CASSNPGGGPNTEAFF	TGTGCCAGCAGCAACCCTGGCGGGGGACCGAACACTGAAGCTTTCTTT
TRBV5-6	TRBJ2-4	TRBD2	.	CASSLETRGVWAKNIQYF	TGTGCCAGCAGCTTGGAAACCCGGGGGGTCTGGGCCAAAAACATTCAGTACTTC